Below are 24 T cell receptor beta chains sequenced from a single sample in a study of patients and donors after allogeneic stem cell transplantation. MiXCR, run by TCRdb on the RT-PCR reads, gives a single entry per CDR3 protein. The sample consists of 400,000 to 450,000 distinct CDR3 sequences, 16% of them appearing once. The source material was blood, either unsorted or a sorted T cell fraction (not recorded which). The receptors shown here come from a human donor who was either an allogeneic HSCT recipient or a stem cell or donor lymphocyte infusion donor (not recorded which). It is not recorded whose cells these are; they may come from a transplant donor.

This clonotype was recorded at least ten times. V and J are TRBV5-1 and TRBJ2-2, with TRBD1 identical over 8 bases. Germline trimming cut 2 bases from V and 7 bases from J; bases unmatched to any gene: 7. The CDR3 has 15 residues. Germline CDR1 reads SGHRS; CDR2 reads YFSETQ. The CDR3 DNA sequence: TGCGCCAGCAGCTTCCCAGGACAGGGCGGCGGGGAGCTGTTTTTT. Protein product: CASSFPGQGGGELFF.

This clonotype was detected a few times. The chain joins TRBV5-1 to TRBJ1-5; 7 bases map to TRBD1. The trim removed 4 bases at V and 7 bases at J, leaving 14 bases unmatched. The germline V gene encodes CDR1 SGHRS and CDR2 YFSETQ. The CDR3 loop spans 16 amino acids. The CDR3 protein is CASSGKQGKSLQPQHF. CDR3 DNA sequence: TGCGCCAGCAGCGGAAAACAGGGGAAGTCTTTGCAGCCCCAGCATTTT.

This chain uses TRBV11-1 with TRBJ2-1, with D uncertain. Germline loops: CDR1 SGHAT, CDR2 FQDESV (reference sequence). The CDR3 has 13 residues. The V gene lost 1 base and the J gene lost 10 bases, with 11 bases spanning the gap. Here the CDR3 reads CASSLGAGVEQFF. The CDR3 bases are TGTGCCAGCAGCTTAGGGGCTGGCGTCGAGCAGTTCTTC.

J is TRBJ1-2 and V is TRBV5-1; D ambiguous. The CDR3 consists of 15 residues. Trimming pared 4 bases from V and 6 bases from J, leaving 19 bases between. Germline CDR1 SGHRS, CDR2 YFSETQ. CDR3 residues: CASSPKTPRENGYTF. The CDR3 DNA reads as TGCGCCAGCAGCCCGAAAACACCAAGGGAGAATGGCTACACCTTC.

This clonotype was seen at least ten times. This chain connects TRBV2 to TRBJ2-2, with 8 nucleotides matching TRBD1. V trimming: 2 bases; J trimming: 5 bases; junction bases outside the gene matches: 4. CDR3 length: 15 amino acids. CDR1 is SNHLY and CDR2 is FYNNEI in the germline V gene. CDR3 sequence (DNA): TGTGCCAGCAGTGAAAGCAGGGGGCGGACCGGGGAGCTGTTTTTT. It is translated as CASSESRGRTGELFF.

The genes are TRBV30 and TRBJ2-1; TRBD2 matches at 8 bases. V gave up 8 bases and J gave up 3 bases; unmatched junction bases: 9. This CDR3 contains 14 residues. CDR1 is GTSNPN and CDR2 is SVGIG in the germline V gene (reference sequence). The CDR3 region is CATGSGSNYNEQFF. The CDR3 DNA sequence: TGTGCCACAGGAAGCGGGAGTAACTACAATGAGCAGTTCTTC.

This clonotype appeared many times. This rearrangement joins TRBV12-3 or TRBV12-4 to TRBJ2-5, with D uncertain. The V end was cut by 6 bases, the J end by 5 bases, with 7 bases between. The CDR3 has 11 amino acids. The CDR3, as DNA: TGTGCCAGCAGCCAACGGGAGACCCAGTACTTC. It encodes CASSQRETQYF.

The chain combines TRBV30 with TRBJ2-1; D is undetermined. Trimming cost V 4 bases and J 6 bases, with 10 bases left between them. This CDR3 has 12 amino acids. Germline values: CDR1 GTSNPN, CDR2 SVGIG (reference sequence). The CDR3 sequence: CAWTRWGNEQFF. The CDR3 DNA sequence: TGTGCCTGGACGAGATGGGGCAATGAGCAGTTCTTC.

The V gene is TRBV12-3 or TRBV12-4, the J gene TRBJ1-5; D is uncertain. This CDR3 has 16 residues. V lost 0 bases, J lost 0 bases, and 9 bases lay in between. CDR3 nucleotide sequence: TGTGCCAGCAGTTTAGCCCGGACGGTTAGCAATCAGCCCCAGCATTTT. Amino acid sequence: CASSLARTVSNQPQHF.

This clonotype has just a few counts. The rearrangement links TRBV20-1 to TRBJ2-7; 7 nucleotides align to TRBD1. Losses at the gene ends were 5 bases for V and 1 base for J; bases not matched to a gene: 11. The CDR3 runs to 15 residues. Looked up from germline, CDR1 is DFQATT and CDR2 is SNEGSKA (reference sequence). CDR3 in amino acids: CSAPHAGGFSYEQYF. The CDR3 coding sequence is TGCAGTGCTCCTCACGCAGGGGGTTTTTCCTACGAGCAGTACTTC.

The chain couples TRBV12-5 to TRBJ2-1; D gene uncertain. Trimming left V 2 bases short and J 6 bases short, with 8 bases between. The CDR3 sequence is 13 residues long. Germline V gives CDR1 LGHNT, CDR2 FRNRAP. The CDR3 reads CASGLLSSNEQFF. DNA for the CDR3: TGTGCTAGTGGTTTGCTCAGCTCCAATGAGCAGTTCTTC.

The chain has TRBV12-3 or TRBV12-4 and TRBJ1-2, with D perhaps matching TRBD1 (5 bases). The germline V and J ends were trimmed by 3 bases and 6 bases, with 11 bases remaining between them. The CDR3 is 13 amino acids. As DNA, the CDR3 is TGTGCCAGCAGTTTGGCCCAGGGAAATGGCTACACCTTC. Translated, it gives CASSLAQGNGYTF.

This clonotype appeared a few times. This sequence may be a read error, since a much larger clone differs from it by one base. This chain joins TRBV20-1 and TRBJ2-3, with 7 bases that match TRBD2. The CDR3 sequence is 16 residues long. The germline V gene has CDR1 DFQATT and CDR2 SNEGSKA (reference sequence). The chain's CDR3 is CSALSWGSGRTDTQCF. The CDR3 nucleotides are TGCAGTGCGCTTTCCTGGGGTAGCGGGCGCACAGATACGCAGTGTTTT.

The rearrangement links TRBV24-1 to TRBJ2-2; 9 nucleotides line up with TRBD2. The CDR3 contains 17 residues. The junction had 12 bases not matched to a gene; V was cut back by 6 bases and J by 5 bases. CDR1 and CDR2 from the germline V gene are KGHDR and SFDVKD. CDR3 DNA sequence: TGTGCCACCAGTAAATTTATAGCGGGAGTAAAAACCGGGGAGCTGTTTTTT. It translates to CATSKFIAGVKTGELFF.

This clonotype was detected a few times. This chain connects TRBV6-1 to TRBJ2-7, with 7 bases lining up with TRBD1. Losses at the gene ends were 3 bases for V and 0 bases for J; bases not matched to a gene: 8. Germline V gene data show CDR1 as MNHNS and CDR2 as SASEGT. The CDR3 is 16 residues long. The CDR3 coding sequence is TGTGCCAGCAGTGAGGGGACAGCTTCATACTCCTACGAGCAGTACTTC. Protein: CASSEGTASYSYEQYF.

Many counts were recorded for this clonotype. J is TRBJ1-5 and V is TRBV12-3 or TRBV12-4; tentatively, D is TRBD1 (5 bases). The CDR3 covers 15 residues. V dropped 3 bases and J dropped 3 bases, with 12 bases sitting between them. CDR3 sequence (DNA): TGTGCCAGCAGTTTCGAGAGGGACCCCAATCAGCCCCAGCATTTT. This encodes CASSFERDPNQPQHF.

The V and J genes are TRBV5-1 and TRBJ1-2, with unresolved D. Per the germline V gene, CDR1 is SGHRS and CDR2 is YFSETQ. V lost 4 bases and J lost 4, with 11 bases in between. This CDR3 has 13 amino acids. In DNA form, the CDR3 reads TGCGCCAGCAGCAGGGAAGCTAGCTATGGCTACACCTTC. This codes for CASSREASYGYTF.

The chain combines TRBV20-1 with TRBJ2-7, with D possibly TRBD1 on 6 matching bases. Deletions cut 5 bases from V and 5 bases from J, with 22 bases between. This CDR3 comprises 15 residues. Germline loops: CDR1 DFQATT, CDR2 SNEGSKA (reference sequence). The CDR3 is CSALRPTTGSNEQYF. DNA of the CDR3: TGCAGTGCTCTCCGGCCCACGACAGGTAGTAACGAGCAGTACTTC.

V is TRBV20-1 and J is TRBJ1-1; D gene uncertain. Deletions cut 6 bases from V and 5 bases from J, with 13 bases between. CDR3 length: 12 amino acids. The germline V gene has CDR1 DFQATT and CDR2 SNEGSKA (reference sequence). CDR3 DNA sequence: TGCAGTGCCTGGGCGAGGCCGACTGAAGCTTTCTTT. Encoded protein: CSAWARPTEAFF.

In its sample, this clonotype was seen once. The genes are TRBV4-1 and TRBJ1-2; no clear D gene. The germline CDR1 and CDR2 sequences are MGHRA and YSYEKL. V was cut by 2 bases and J by 3 bases, with 16 bases left in between. CDR3 length: 16 residues. This CDR3 reads CASSQFIGVSDYGYTF. The CDR3, as DNA: TGCGCCAGCAGCCAATTTATCGGGGTGAGCGACTATGGCTACACCTTC.

The chain is built from TRBV7-8 and TRBJ1-2; 10 bases are a match to TRBD1. In germline, CDR1 is SGHVS, CDR2 FQNEAQ. J was trimmed by 6 bases and V by 4 bases; bases with no gene match: 5. This CDR3 has 14 amino acids. The CDR3 nucleotides read TGTGCCAGCAGCTCCCCCGGGACAGGGGATGGCTACACCTTC. It specifies CASSSPGTGDGYTF.

The J gene is TRBJ2-2, the V gene TRBV7-8; the match to TRBD2 covers 10 bases. Germline assignment: CDR1 SGHVS and CDR2 FQNEAQ. CDR3 length: 16 amino acids. Unmatched junction bases numbered 3, after V lost 5 bases and J lost 0 bases. CDR3 coding DNA: TGTGCCAGCAGCAACGGACTAGCGGCGAACACCGGGGAGCTGTTTTTT. Its translation is CASSNGLAANTGELFF.

This clonotype appeared a few times. The V and J genes are TRBV4-1 and TRBJ2-3, with 15 bases that match TRBD2. Looked up from germline, CDR1 is MGHRA and CDR2 is YSYEKL. The CDR3 is 17 amino acids. V shed 3 bases, J shed 3 bases, and the junction held 4 bases outside the gene matches. CDR3 loop: CASSQGTSGRLTDTQYF. CDR3 nucleotides: TGCGCCAGCAGCCAGGGGACTAGCGGGAGGTTGACAGATACGCAGTATTTT.

The chain couples TRBV5-1 to TRBJ1-3, with D uncertain. CDR1 and CDR2 (germline): SGHRS, YFSETQ. V lost 0 bases and J lost 0, with 7 bases in between. The CDR3 consists of 15 residues. The CDR3 loop is CASSLELHSGNTIYF. The CDR3 DNA reads as TGCGCCAGCAGCTTGGAGCTTCACTCTGGAAACACCATATATTTT.